A selection of T cell receptor beta chains follows, all from one sample in a study of T cell responses to AZD1222 COVID-19 vaccine. Repertoires were generated with immunoSEQ multiplex PCR, while TCRdb's copy carries only in-frame clones and drops some. The data show fewer than 150,000 clones, 92% seen once. The sequences come from peripheral blood, collected 28 days after the second AZD1222 dose. These receptors originate from an adult who received the AZD1222 COVID-19 vaccine. Each CDR3 is given with its conserved first and last residue. D genes are given only for firm matches. Some rows have no size entry. The others give once, few or many, or a class for an expanded clone.

J gene: TRBJ1-2; CDR3 length: 20; clone size: NA; D gene: TRBD1; V gene: TRBV9; CDR3 protein: CASSARFVRTGGATNYGYTF; CDR3 DNA: TGTGCCAGCAGCGCTAGATTCGTCCGGACAGGGGGTGCAACTAACTATGGCTACACCTTC
J gene: TRBJ1-2; CDR3 length: 17; clone size: NA; D gene: NA; V gene: TRBV4-3; CDR3 protein: CASSQGIGEGGDYGYTF; CDR3 DNA: TGCGCCAGCAGCCAAGGTATTGGAGAGGGGGGAGACTATGGCTACACCTTC
J gene: TRBJ1-1; CDR3 length: 14; clone size: NA; D gene: NA; V gene: TRBV5-1; CDR3 protein: CASRPRGTNTEAFF; CDR3 DNA: TGCGCCAGCAGACCGAGAGGGACGAACACTGAAGCTTTCTTT
J gene: TRBJ2-1; CDR3 length: 16; clone size: NA; D gene: NA; V gene: TRBV19; CDR3 protein: CASSMRPAASYNEQFF; CDR3 DNA: TGTGCCAGTAGTATGAGGCCAGCCGCCAGCTACAATGAGCAGTTCTTC
J gene: TRBJ2-3; CDR3 length: 16; clone size: once; D gene: TRBD2; V gene: TRBV5-1; CDR3 protein: CASSRGMRGGTDTQYF; CDR3 DNA: TGCGCCAGCAGCCGGGGGATGCGGGGGGGCACAGATACGCAGTATTTT
J gene: TRBJ1-1; CDR3 length: 13; clone size: NA; D gene: NA; V gene: TRBV19; CDR3 protein: CASSPYERTEAFF; CDR3 DNA: TGTGCCAGTAGTCCCTACGAGAGGACTGAAGCTTTCTTT
J gene: TRBJ1-2; CDR3 length: 15; clone size: NA; D gene: TRBD1; V gene: TRBV18; CDR3 protein: CASSPKGGFNYGYTF; CDR3 DNA: TGTGCCAGCTCACCTAAAGGGGGCTTTAACTATGGCTACACCTTC
J gene: TRBJ2-1; CDR3 length: 13; clone size: once; D gene: NA; V gene: TRBV18; CDR3 protein: CASSPGSNNEQFF; CDR3 DNA: TGTGCCAGCTCACCGGGCAGTAACAATGAGCAGTTCTTC
J gene: TRBJ1-1; CDR3 length: 16; clone size: once; D gene: TRBD1; V gene: TRBV7-6; CDR3 protein: CASSLGDRAMNTEAFF; CDR3 DNA: TGTGCCAGCAGCTTAGGGGACAGGGCAATGAACACTGAAGCTTTCTTT
J gene: TRBJ1-1; CDR3 length: 13; clone size: NA; D gene: TRBD1; V gene: TRBV12-3/TRBV12-4; CDR3 protein: CASRDRGEAEAFF; CDR3 DNA: TGTGCCAGCAGGGACAGGGGGGAGGCTGAAGCTTTCTTT
J gene: TRBJ1-2; CDR3 length: 13; clone size: NA; D gene: NA; V gene: TRBV5-6; CDR3 protein: CASSLNGERGYTF; CDR3 DNA: TGTGCCAGCAGCTTGAATGGGGAGAGGGGCTACACCTTC
J gene: TRBJ1-1; CDR3 length: 17; clone size: NA; D gene: TRBD1; V gene: TRBV4-1; CDR3 protein: CASSQEGTGGLNTEAFF; CDR3 DNA: TGCGCCAGCAGCCAAGAAGGGACAGGGGGCCTGAACACTGAAGCTTTCTTT
J gene: TRBJ2-1; CDR3 length: 16; clone size: few; D gene: TRBD2; V gene: TRBV7-2; CDR3 protein: CASSLVAGLVANEQFF; CDR3 DNA: TGTGCCAGCAGCTTAGTAGCGGGACTAGTCGCCAATGAGCAGTTCTTC
J gene: TRBJ1-1; CDR3 length: 13; clone size: NA; D gene: TRBD1; V gene: TRBV7-8; CDR3 protein: CASSLGQGMVAFF; CDR3 DNA: TGTGCCAGCAGCTTAGGACAGGGGATGGTAGCTTTCTTT
J gene: TRBJ2-1; CDR3 length: 13; clone size: NA; D gene: TRBD2; V gene: TRBV6-6; CDR3 protein: CASGLAGFNEQFF; CDR3 DNA: TGTGCCAGCGGACTAGCGGGTTTCAATGAGCAGTTCTTC
J gene: TRBJ2-1; CDR3 length: 14; clone size: once; D gene: NA; V gene: TRBV2; CDR3 protein: CASSEDRGKDEQFF; CDR3 DNA: TGTGCCAGCAGTGAAGATCGGGGGAAAGATGAGCAGTTCTTC
J gene: TRBJ2-1; CDR3 length: 15; clone size: NA; D gene: NA; V gene: TRBV3-1/TRBV3-2; CDR3 protein: CASSQLKPANTEQFF; CDR3 DNA: TGTGCCAGCAGTCAACTGAAGCCCGCGAACACTGAGCAGTTCTTC
J gene: TRBJ1-4; CDR3 length: 13; clone size: once; D gene: NA; V gene: TRBV28; CDR3 protein: CASRDRLDEKLFF; CDR3 DNA: TGTGCCAGCAGAGACAGGTTGGATGAAAAACTGTTTTTT
J gene: TRBJ2-2; CDR3 length: 13; clone size: once; D gene: NA; V gene: TRBV12-3/TRBV12-4; CDR3 protein: CASSRGTAGELFF; CDR3 DNA: TGTGCCAGCAGCCGCGGGACGGCCGGGGAGCTGTTTTTT
J gene: TRBJ1-1; CDR3 length: 13; clone size: NA; D gene: NA; V gene: TRBV6-1; CDR3 protein: CASSESGDTEAFF; CDR3 DNA: TGTGCCAGCAGTGAATCGGGGGACACTGAAGCTTTCTTT
J gene: TRBJ1-2; CDR3 length: 15; clone size: NA; D gene: NA; V gene: TRBV2; CDR3 protein: CASSEEGGVGYGYTF; CDR3 DNA: TGTGCCAGCAGTGAAGAGGGAGGGGTTGGCTATGGCTACACCTTC
J gene: TRBJ1-2; CDR3 length: 17; clone size: NA; D gene: NA; V gene: TRBV25-1; CDR3 protein: CASSETAGPTLNYGYTF; CDR3 DNA: TGTGCCAGCAGTGAAACGGCTGGGCCAACTTTAAACTATGGCTACACCTTC